This T cell receptor beta chain emerged from a study of immune cell composition in non-small cell lung cancer. Assay used: immunoSEQ multiplex PCR; TCRdb lists only in-frame clones, some missing. Counted here are 4,500 to 5,500 clones, around 70% occurring once; the ten biggest clones make up 14%. About this clone: The antigen is unknown.

Study-level results: In adenocarcinoma, maximal tumour-associated clone frequency tracked TIL tumour reactivity. Tumour-associated clones >0.5% occurred in 25% to 35% of adenocarcinomas, about 80% of squamous. Shared sequences between tumour-reactive and dominant in vivo clones were not proven.

Germline V gene data show CDR1 as SGHNT and CDR2 as YENEEA. The CDR3 totals 16 residues. The V end was cut by 6 bases, the J end by 6 bases, with 24 bases between. The normal lung sample lay at least 3 cm, and maximally far, from the tumour. Genomic DNA came from frozen unsorted single-cell suspensions. This TCR derives from a human donor with non-small cell lung cancer. The rearrangement uses TRBV11-3 and TRBJ2-7; weak D call: TRBD1 (6 bases). The sequenced sample was non-adjacent lung tissue. CDR3 protein: CASSLGATTSPGEQYF. For the CDR3, the DNA is TGTGCCAGCAGTTTGGGGGCTACAACCAGCCCGGGCGAGCAGTACTTC.